This TCR beta chain came from a study of technical replicates of blood from a few donors. CDR3 size: 16 residues. Trimming stripped 9 bases from V and 0 bases from J, with 21 bases between. From germline, CDR1 is SGHDT and CDR2 YYEEEE. Here immunoSEQ multiplex PCR was the method, and the copy in TCRdb shows in-frame clones only, minus some. The sample comprises tens of thousands of clones, nearly 98% of which are singletons, and over 0.15% rests with the top ten. This sequence was found in a human donor in good health. This chain connects TRBV5-6 to TRBJ1-1, with D perhaps matching TRBD1 (5 bases). The sample comprised T cells isolated from PBMCs. CDR3 protein: CAITRAKLEVNTEAFF. Written as DNA, the CDR3 is TGTGCCATTACCAGGGCGAAATTAGAAGTGAACACTGAAGCTTTCTTT.